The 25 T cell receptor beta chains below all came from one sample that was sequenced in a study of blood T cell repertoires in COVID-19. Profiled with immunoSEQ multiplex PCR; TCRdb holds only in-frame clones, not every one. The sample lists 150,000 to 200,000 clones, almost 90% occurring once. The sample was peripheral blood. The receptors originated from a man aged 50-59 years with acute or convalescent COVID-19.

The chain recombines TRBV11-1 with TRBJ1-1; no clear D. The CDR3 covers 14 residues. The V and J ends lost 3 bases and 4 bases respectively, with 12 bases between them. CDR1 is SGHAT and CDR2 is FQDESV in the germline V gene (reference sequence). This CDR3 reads CASSFTRRGTEAFF. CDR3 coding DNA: TGTGCCAGCAGCTTTACCCGTCGGGGCACTGAAGCTTTCTTT.

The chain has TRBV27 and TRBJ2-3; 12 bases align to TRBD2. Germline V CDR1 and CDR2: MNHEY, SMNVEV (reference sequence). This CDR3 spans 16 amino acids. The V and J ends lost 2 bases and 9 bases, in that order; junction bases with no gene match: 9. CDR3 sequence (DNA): TGTGCCAGCAGTTTAGCCGCGACTAGCGGGAGAGGAACGCAGTATTTT. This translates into CASSLAATSGRGTQYF.

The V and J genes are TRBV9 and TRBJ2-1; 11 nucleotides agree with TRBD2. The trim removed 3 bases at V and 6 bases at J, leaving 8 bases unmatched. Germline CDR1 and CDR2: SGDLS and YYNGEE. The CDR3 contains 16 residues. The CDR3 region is CASSARLAGGLNEQFF. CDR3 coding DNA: TGTGCCAGCAGCGCCCGGCTAGCGGGAGGTCTCAATGAGCAGTTCTTC.

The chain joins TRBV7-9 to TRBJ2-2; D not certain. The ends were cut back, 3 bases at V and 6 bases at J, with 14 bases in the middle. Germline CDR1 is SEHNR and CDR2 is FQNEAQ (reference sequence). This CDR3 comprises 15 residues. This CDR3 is CASSLVGPRAGELFF. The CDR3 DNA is TGTGCCAGCAGCTTGGTGGGTCCTAGAGCCGGGGAGCTGTTTTTT.

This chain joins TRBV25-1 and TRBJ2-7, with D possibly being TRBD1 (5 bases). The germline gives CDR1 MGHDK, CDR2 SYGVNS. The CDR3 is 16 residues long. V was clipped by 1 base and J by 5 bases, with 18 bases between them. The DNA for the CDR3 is TGTGCCAGCAGTGAATCACGGGCTGGCAGGGTGGACGAGCAGTACTTC. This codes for CASSESRAGRVDEQYF.

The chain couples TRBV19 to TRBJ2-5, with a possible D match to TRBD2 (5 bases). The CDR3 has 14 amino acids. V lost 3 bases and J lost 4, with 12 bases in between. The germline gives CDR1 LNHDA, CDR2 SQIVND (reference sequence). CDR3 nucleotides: TGTGCCAGTAGTATCGGGGTCACCCGAGAGACCCAGTACTTC. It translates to CASSIGVTRETQYF.

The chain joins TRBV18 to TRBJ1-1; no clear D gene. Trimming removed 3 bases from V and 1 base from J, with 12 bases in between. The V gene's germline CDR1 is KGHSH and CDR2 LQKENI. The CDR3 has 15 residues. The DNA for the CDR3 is TGTGCCAGCTCACCCCAAGCGGCGGAGAACACTGAAGCTTTCTTT. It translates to CASSPQAAENTEAFF.

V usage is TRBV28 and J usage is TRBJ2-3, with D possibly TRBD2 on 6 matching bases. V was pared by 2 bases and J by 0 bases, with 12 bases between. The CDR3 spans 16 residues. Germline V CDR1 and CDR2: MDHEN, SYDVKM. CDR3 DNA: TGTGCCAGCAGTTTACAGACTAGGCCTAGCACAGATACGCAGTATTTT. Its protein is CASSLQTRPSTDTQYF.

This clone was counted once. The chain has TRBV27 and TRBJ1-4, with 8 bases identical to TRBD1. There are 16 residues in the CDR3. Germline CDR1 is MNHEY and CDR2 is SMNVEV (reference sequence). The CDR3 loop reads CTTRTGGSPSNEKLFF. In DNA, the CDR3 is TGTACCACACGTACAGGGGGATCACCCAGTAATGAAAAACTGTTTTTT.

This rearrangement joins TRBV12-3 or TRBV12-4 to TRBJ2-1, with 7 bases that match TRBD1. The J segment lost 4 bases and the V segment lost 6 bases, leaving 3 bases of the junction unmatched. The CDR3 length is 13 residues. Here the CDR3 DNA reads TGTGCCAGCAGCATGACAGGGTACAATGAGCAGTTCTTC. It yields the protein CASSMTGYNEQFF.

CDR3 in DNA: TGTGCCAGCAGCCGGGCCCCGGGGAGTCAGCCCCAGCATTTT. Its protein is CASSRAPGSQPQHF. This rearrangement joins TRBV3-1 (or the pseudogene TRBV3-2) to TRBJ1-5; no definite D call. V was pared by 4 bases and J by 6 bases, with 13 bases between. This CDR3 region has 14 residues. Germline V gives CDR1 LGHDT, CDR2 YNNKEL (reference sequence).

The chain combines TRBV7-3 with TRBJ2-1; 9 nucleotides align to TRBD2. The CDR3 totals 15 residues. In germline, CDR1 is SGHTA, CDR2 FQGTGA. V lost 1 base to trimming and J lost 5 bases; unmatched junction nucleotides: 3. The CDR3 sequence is CASSLMGLADNEQFF. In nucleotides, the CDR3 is TGTGCCAGCAGCTTAATGGGACTAGCCGACAATGAGCAGTTCTTC.

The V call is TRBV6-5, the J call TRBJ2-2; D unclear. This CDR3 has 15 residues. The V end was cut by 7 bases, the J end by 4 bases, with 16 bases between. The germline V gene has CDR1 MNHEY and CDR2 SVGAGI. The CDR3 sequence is CASNSKRVPTGELFF. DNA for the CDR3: TGTGCCAGCAATTCGAAACGGGTTCCCACCGGGGAGCTGTTTTTT.

The CDR3 sequence is CASSRGELAGDLQYF. CDR3 nucleotide sequence: TGCGCCAGCAGCCGAGGGGAACTAGCGGGAGATCTGCAGTACTTC. This chain links TRBV4-1 with TRBJ2-7, with TRBD2 matching over 11 bases. The trim removed 4 bases at V and 9 bases at J, leaving 11 bases unmatched. The CDR3 contains 15 residues. Germline assignment: CDR1 MGHRA and CDR2 YSYEKL.

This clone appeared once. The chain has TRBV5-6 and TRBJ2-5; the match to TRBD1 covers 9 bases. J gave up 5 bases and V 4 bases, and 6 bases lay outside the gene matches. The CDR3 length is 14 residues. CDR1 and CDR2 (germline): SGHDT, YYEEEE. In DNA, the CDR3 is TGTGCCAGCAGCCCCCGGACAGGGGTCGAGACCCAGTACTTC. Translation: CASSPRTGVETQYF.

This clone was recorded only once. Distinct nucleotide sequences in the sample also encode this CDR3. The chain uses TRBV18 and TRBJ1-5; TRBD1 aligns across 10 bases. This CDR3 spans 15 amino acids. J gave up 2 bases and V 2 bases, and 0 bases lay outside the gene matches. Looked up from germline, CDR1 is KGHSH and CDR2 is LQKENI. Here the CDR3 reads CASSPGTGGNQPQHF. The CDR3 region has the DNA TGTGCCAGCTCACCAGGGACAGGGGGCAATCAGCCCCAGCATTTT.

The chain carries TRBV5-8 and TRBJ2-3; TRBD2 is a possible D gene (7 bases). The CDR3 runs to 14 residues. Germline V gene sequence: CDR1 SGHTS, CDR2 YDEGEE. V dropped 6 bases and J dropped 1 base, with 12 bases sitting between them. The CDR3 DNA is TGTGCCAGCACCAACGGGGGGCGCACAGATACGCAGTATTTT. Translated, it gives CASTNGGRTDTQYF.

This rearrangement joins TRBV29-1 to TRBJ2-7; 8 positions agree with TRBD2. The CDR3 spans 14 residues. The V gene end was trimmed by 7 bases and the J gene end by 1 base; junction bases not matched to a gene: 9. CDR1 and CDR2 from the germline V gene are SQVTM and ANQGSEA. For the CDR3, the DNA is TGCAGCGCCGAGCTGGCTAGCGGGTCCTACGAGCAGTACTTC. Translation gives CSAELASGSYEQYF.

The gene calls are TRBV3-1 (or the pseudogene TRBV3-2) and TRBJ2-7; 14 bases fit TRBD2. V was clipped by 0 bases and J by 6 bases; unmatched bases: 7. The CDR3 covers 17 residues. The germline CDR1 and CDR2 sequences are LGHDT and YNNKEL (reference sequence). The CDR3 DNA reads TGTGCCAGCAGCCAAGACCCGACTAGCGGGAGGGCCATCGAGCAGTACTTC. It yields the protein CASSQDPTSGRAIEQYF.

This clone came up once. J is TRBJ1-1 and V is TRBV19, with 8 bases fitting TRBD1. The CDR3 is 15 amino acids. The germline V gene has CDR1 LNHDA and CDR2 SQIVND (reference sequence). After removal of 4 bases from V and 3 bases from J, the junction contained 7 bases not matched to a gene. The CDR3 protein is CASSTPGQGHTEAFF. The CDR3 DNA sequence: TGTGCCAGTAGTACTCCAGGACAGGGACACACTGAAGCTTTCTTT.

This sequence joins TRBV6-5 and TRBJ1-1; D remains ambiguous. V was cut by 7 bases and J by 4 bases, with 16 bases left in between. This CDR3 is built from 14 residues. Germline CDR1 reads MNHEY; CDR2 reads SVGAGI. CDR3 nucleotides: TGTGCCAGCACCCGACAACAAGCGGTCACTGAAGCTTTCTTT. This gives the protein CASTRQQAVTEAFF.

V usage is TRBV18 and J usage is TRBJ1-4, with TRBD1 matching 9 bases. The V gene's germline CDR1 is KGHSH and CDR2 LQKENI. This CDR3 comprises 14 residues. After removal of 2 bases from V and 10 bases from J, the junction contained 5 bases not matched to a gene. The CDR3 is CASSPGTGIGKLFF. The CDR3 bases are TGTGCCAGCTCACCAGGGACAGGGATCGGAAAACTGTTTTTT. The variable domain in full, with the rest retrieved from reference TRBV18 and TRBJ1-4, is NAGVMQNPRHLVRRRGQEARLRCSPMKGHSHVYWYRQLPEEGLKFMVYLQKENIIDESGMPKERFSAEFPKEGPSILRIQQVVRGDSAAYFCASSPGTGIGKLFFGSGTQLSVL.

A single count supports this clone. The CDR3 protein is CASSTGDQPQHF. The CDR3 coding sequence is TGCGCCAGCAGCACAGGGGATCAGCCCCAGCATTTT. The J gene is TRBJ1-5, the V gene TRBV10-2; 7 bases are a match to TRBD1. The V and J ends lost 6 bases and 5 bases, in that order; junction bases with no gene match: 1. Per the germline V gene, CDR1 is WSHSY and CDR2 is SAAADI. There are 12 residues in the CDR3.

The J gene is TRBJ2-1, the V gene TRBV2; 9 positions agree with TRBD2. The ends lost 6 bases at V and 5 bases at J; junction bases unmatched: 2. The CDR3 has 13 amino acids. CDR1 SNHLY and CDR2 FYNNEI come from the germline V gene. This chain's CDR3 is CASRRTSDNEQFF. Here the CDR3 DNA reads TGTGCCAGCAGAAGGACTAGCGACAATGAGCAGTTCTTC.

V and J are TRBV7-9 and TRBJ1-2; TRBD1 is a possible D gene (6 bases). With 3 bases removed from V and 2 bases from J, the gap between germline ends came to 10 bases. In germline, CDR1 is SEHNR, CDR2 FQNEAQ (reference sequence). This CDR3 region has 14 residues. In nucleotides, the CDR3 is TGTGCCAGCAGCTTTGACGGGACAAACTATGGCTACACCTTC. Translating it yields CASSFDGTNYGYTF.